Listed below are T cell receptor beta chains from one sample, sequenced in a study of CD8+CD57+ T cells in acquired aplastic anemia. TCRdb ran MiXCR on the reads and lists one entry per CDR3 protein. In the table there are more than 100,000 distinct CDR3 sequences, 48% of which are singletons. Source material: sorted CD4+, CD8+, or CD8+CD57+ T cells (not recorded which) from PBMCs. The receptors were gathered from a human donor in good health, serving as a control. The CDR3 runs from the conserved cysteine through the conserved F or W. The D gene is left open where the match is weak. The size entry is marked missing in some rows and otherwise reads once, few, many or a size class.

>NA|TRBJ2-4|many|TRBV3-1
CASSQEGQGRDIQYF
TGTGCCAGCAGCCAAGAGGGTCAGGGTCGGGACATTCAGTACTTC
>NA|TRBJ1-1|NA|TRBV10-3
CAISDSFFTEAFF
TGTGCCATCAGTGACAGCTTCTTCACTGAAGCTTTCTTT
>NA|TRBJ2-7|NA|TRBV6-4
CASRDGSYEQYF
TGTGCCAGCAGAGACGGCTCCTACGAGCAGTACTTC
>NA|TRBJ1-2|many|TRBV6-1
CASSQDNFNYGYTF
TGTGCCAGCAGCCAGGACAACTTTAACTATGGCTACACCTTC
>NA|TRBJ1-2|many|TRBV6-1
CASSVKTEFYGYTF
TGTGCCAGCAGTGTCAAGACGGAGTTCTATGGCTACACCTTC
>NA|TRBJ2-7|NA|TRBV7-6
CASSSPPRGSSYEQYF
TGTGCCAGCAGCTCCCCCCCCCGGGGATCCTCCTACGAGCAGTACTTC
>NA|TRBJ2-7|many|TRBV18
CASTFGETGIIEQYF
TGTGCCAGCACCTTTGGGGAAACGGGTATTATCGAGCAGTACTTC
>NA|TRBJ2-5|once|TRBV12-3/TRBV12-4
CASSLSWETQYF
TGTGCCAGCAGTTTAAGCTGGGAGACCCAGTACTTC
>NA|TRBJ2-1|few|TRBV7-6
CASSLEVSGYNEQFF
TGTGCCAGCAGCTTAGAGGTCTCCGGCTACAATGAGCAGTTCTTC
>NA|TRBJ2-7|many|TRBV7-3
CASSFGRAGIVSEQYF
TGTGCCAGCAGCTTTGGTAGGGCAGGGATCGTCTCCGAGCAGTACTTC
>TRBD2|TRBJ2-1|many|TRBV20-1
CSARGPAGGPSEQFF
TGCAGTGCTAGAGGACCAGCGGGGGGGCCCAGCGAGCAGTTCTTC
>NA|TRBJ1-3|few|TRBV12-3/TRBV12-4
CASTGLSGNTIYF
TGTGCCAGTACAGGCCTCTCTGGAAACACCATATATTTT
>TRBD1|TRBJ1-2|many|TRBV9
CASSARNRGGYTF
TGTGCCAGCAGCGCCCGAAACAGGGGTGGCTACACCTTC
>NA|TRBJ1-5|few|TRBV6-5
CASSYLNNWGNQPQHF
TGTGCCAGCAGTTATTTGAATAATTGGGGCAATCAGCCCCAGCATTTT
>NA|TRBJ1-1|NA|TRBV30
CAWSSGQLNTEAFF
TGTGCCTGGAGTTCGGGCCAGCTGAACACTGAAGCTTTCTTT
>NA|TRBJ1-2|medium-sized|TRBV19
CASSMARGINYGYTF
TGTGCCAGTAGTATGGCCAGGGGTATCAACTATGGCTACACCTTC
>NA|TRBJ2-7|many|TRBV7-9
CASSLGQGHYEQYF
TGTGCCAGCAGCTTAGGGCAGGGGCACTACGAGCAGTACTTC
>NA|TRBJ2-1|NA|TRBV5-1
CASSLSRSNEQFF
TGCGCCAGCAGCTTAAGCCGGAGCAATGAGCAGTTCTTC
>NA|TRBJ2-1|many|TRBV11-3
CASSLDNAYNEQFF
TGTGCCAGCAGCTTAGATAACGCCTACAATGAGCAGTTCTTC
>TRBD2|TRBJ2-7|NA|TRBV29-1
CGVKERGYEQYF
TGCGGCGTTAAAGAGCGGGGCTACGAGCAGTACTTC
>NA|TRBJ2-7|NA|TRBV10-3
CAISLDGYEQYF
TGTGCCATCAGCCTTGACGGCTACGAGCAGTACTTC
>TRBD1|TRBJ2-7|NA|TRBV11-2
CASSPPTGTGKLYEQYF
TGTGCCAGCAGCCCTCCCACCGGGACAGGAAAACTTTACGAGCAGTACTTC
>NA|TRBJ1-1|once|TRBV19
CASSIATENTEAFF
TGTGCCAGTAGTATAGCTACAGAGAACACTGAAGCTTTCTTT
>NA|TRBJ2-2|NA|TRBV7-3
CASSASGELFF
TGTGCCAGCAGTGCATCCGGGGAGCTGTTTTTT
>TRBD2|TRBJ2-3|NA|TRBV11-1
CASSLVSGNTDTQYF
TGTGCCAGCAGCTTAGTTAGCGGGAACACAGATACGCAGTATTTT
>NA|TRBJ1-6|many|TRBV6-1
CASRGDGVGNSPLHF
TGTGCCAGCAGAGGGGACGGGGTGGGGAATTCACCCCTCCACTTT
>NA|TRBJ1-1|NA|TRBV29-1
CSGSTMNTEAFF
TGCAGCGGCAGCACTATGAACACTGAAGCTTTCTTT
>NA|TRBJ1-4|many|TRBV19
CASSIYGITGTNEKLFF
TGTGCCAGTAGTATCTACGGGATCACGGGAACTAATGAAAAACTGTTTTTT
>TRBD2|TRBJ2-7|few|TRBV20-1
CSAKTSGRPSYEQYF
TGCAGTGCCAAGACTAGCGGGAGACCTTCCTACGAGCAGTACTTC
>NA|TRBJ1-6|many|TRBV4-2
CASSQFSMLGNSPLHF
TGTGCCAGCAGCCAGTTCTCGATGTTAGGTAATTCACCCCTCCACTTT
>NA|TRBJ2-5|NA|TRBV7-2
CASSCGTSEETQYF
TGTGCCAGCAGCTGTGGGACTTCGGAAGAGACCCAGTACTTC
>TRBD1|TRBJ1-2|many|TRBV19
CASSISIWDRNLPNYGYTF
TGTGCCAGTAGTATTTCTATTTGGGACAGGAATCTCCCTAACTATGGCTACACCTTC
>NA|TRBJ1-6|NA|TRBV15
CATSSSSTWTSPLHF
TGTGCCACCAGCAGTTCGTCGACCTGGACTTCACCCCTCCACTTT
>TRBD1|TRBJ2-7|NA|TRBV7-8
CASRRTGGYEQYF
TGTGCCAGCAGACGGACAGGCGGCTACGAGCAGTACTTC
>NA|TRBJ1-2|NA|TRBV11-2
CASSLGAQGYTF
TGTGCCAGCAGCCTCGGGGCTCAAGGCTACACCTTC
>NA|TRBJ1-6|many|TRBV13
CASSLSYSSYNSPLHF
TGTGCCAGCAGCTTATCGTACAGCTCCTATAATTCACCCCTCCACTTT
>NA|TRBJ1-5|many|TRBV7-3
CASSLLLPPAYQPQHF
TGTGCCAGCAGCTTACTGTTACCCCCCGCTTATCAGCCCCAGCATTTT
>NA|TRBJ1-2|NA|TRBV20-1
CSARALRGYGYTF
TGCAGTGCTAGGGCTCTTAGGGGCTATGGCTACACCTTC
>NA|TRBJ1-3|NA|TRBV6-5
CASSYGTTSGNTIYF
TGTGCCAGCAGTTACGGGACGACCTCTGGAAACACCATATATTTT
>TRBD2|TRBJ2-3|many|TRBV11-2
CASSFQQAGGAGGTQYF
TGTGCCAGCAGCTTCCAGCAGGCCGGCGGAGCGGGGGGAACGCAGTATTTT
>TRBD1|TRBJ1-3|many|TRBV19
CASSSPKQGRAGNTIYF
TGTGCCAGTAGTTCCCCTAAACAGGGGCGGGCTGGAAACACCATATATTTT
>TRBD1|TRBJ1-6|NA|TRBV20-1
CSAVQQGTRNSPLHF
TGCAGTGCTGTACAACAGGGGACGCGGAATTCACCCCTCCACTTT
>NA|TRBJ2-7|many|TRBV19
CASSIGRQELDEQYF
TGTGCCAGTAGTATCGGAAGACAGGAGCTAGACGAGCAGTACTTC
>NA|TRBJ1-3|few|TRBV12-3/TRBV12-4
CASSLALNRANTIYF
TGTGCCAGCAGTTTAGCGCTAAACAGGGCAAACACCATATATTTT
>NA|TRBJ2-2|few|TRBV19
CASRFTGTANTGELFF
TGTGCCAGTAGATTCACCGGGACTGCGAACACCGGGGAGCTGTTTTTT
>NA|TRBJ2-7|once|TRBV4-2
CASSQDSSRGKVEQYF
TGTGCCAGCAGCCAAGATTCGTCCAGGGGAAAGGTCGAGCAGTACTTC
>NA|TRBJ1-2|NA|TRBV10-3
CAIPLPGEYGYTF
TGTGCCATCCCCCTGCCGGGCGAATATGGCTACACCTTC
>TRBD1|TRBJ2-1|few|TRBV7-3
CASSGQGDNEQFF
TGTGCCAGCAGCGGACAGGGGGACAATGAGCAGTTCTTC
>NA|TRBJ2-3|NA|TRBV29-1
CSVVRTVGDTQYF
TGCAGCGTTGTTAGGACCGTGGGAGATACGCAGTATTTT
>TRBD1|TRBJ2-2|many|TRBV7-6
CASSRPGTGTLAGNTGELFF
TGTGCCAGCAGCCGGCCCGGGACAGGGACACTGGCAGGGAACACCGGGGAGCTGTTTTTT